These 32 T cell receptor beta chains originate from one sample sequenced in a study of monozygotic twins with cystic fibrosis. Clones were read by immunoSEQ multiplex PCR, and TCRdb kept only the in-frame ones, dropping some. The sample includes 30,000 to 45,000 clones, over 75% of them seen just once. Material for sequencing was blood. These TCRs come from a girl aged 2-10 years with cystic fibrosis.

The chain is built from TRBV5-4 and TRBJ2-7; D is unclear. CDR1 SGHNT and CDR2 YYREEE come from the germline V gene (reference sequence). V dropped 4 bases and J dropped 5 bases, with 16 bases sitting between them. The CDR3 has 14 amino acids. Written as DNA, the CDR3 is TGTGCCAGCAGCCTCAAGATATCTCCTGACGAGCAGTACTTC. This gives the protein CASSLKISPDEQYF.

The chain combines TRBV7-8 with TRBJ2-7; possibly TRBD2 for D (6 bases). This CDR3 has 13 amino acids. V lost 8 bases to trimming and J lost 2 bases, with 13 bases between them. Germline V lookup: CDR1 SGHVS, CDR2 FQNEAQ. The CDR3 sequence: CASEPRGTYEQYF. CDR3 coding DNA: TGTGCCAGCGAACCCCGGGGGACCTACGAGCAGTACTTC.

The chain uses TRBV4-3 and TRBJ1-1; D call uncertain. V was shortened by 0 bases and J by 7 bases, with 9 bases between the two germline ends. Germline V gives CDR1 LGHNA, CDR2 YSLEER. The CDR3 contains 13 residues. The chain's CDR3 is CASSQDTEDEAFF. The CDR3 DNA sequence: TGCGCCAGCAGCCAAGATACGGAGGATGAAGCTTTCTTT.

As DNA, the CDR3 is TGTGCCAGCATTCGGGAGGGAGGCACTGAAGCTTTCTTT. Protein product: CASIREGGTEAFF. The chain employs TRBV2 and TRBJ1-1; D uncertain. This CDR3 region has 13 residues. Trimming removed 7 bases at V and 4 bases at J, with 13 bases between. CDR1 is SNHLY, CDR2 FYNNEI, per germline.

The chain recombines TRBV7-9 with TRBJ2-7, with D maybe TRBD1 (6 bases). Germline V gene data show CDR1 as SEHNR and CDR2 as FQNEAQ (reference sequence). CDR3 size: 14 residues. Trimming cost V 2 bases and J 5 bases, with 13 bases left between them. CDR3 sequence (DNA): TGTGCCAGCAGCTTACCAGGGGTCAGGAACGAGCAGTACTTC. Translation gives CASSLPGVRNEQYF. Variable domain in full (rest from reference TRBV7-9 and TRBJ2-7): DTGVSQNPRHKITKRGQNVTFRCDPISEHNRLYWYRQTLGQGPEFLTYFQNEAQLEKSRLLSDRFSAERPKGSFSTLEIQRTEQGDSAMYLCASSLPGVRNEQYFGPGTRLTVT.

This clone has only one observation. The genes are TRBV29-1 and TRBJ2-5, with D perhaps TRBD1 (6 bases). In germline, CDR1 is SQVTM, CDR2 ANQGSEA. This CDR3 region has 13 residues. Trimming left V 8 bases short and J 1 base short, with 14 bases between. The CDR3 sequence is CSFGGQTQETQYF. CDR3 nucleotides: TGCAGCTTTGGGGGACAAACCCAAGAGACCCAGTACTTC.

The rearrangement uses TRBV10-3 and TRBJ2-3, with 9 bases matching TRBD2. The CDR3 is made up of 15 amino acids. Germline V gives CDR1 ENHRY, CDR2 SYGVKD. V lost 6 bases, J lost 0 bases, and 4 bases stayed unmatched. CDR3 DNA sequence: TGTGCCATCAGGGGGAGCGGGGGGAGCACAGATACGCAGTATTTT. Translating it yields CAIRGSGGSTDTQYF.

The CDR3 DNA reads TGTGCCAGCAGCTCCTCTAGCGGGGGGAACTACGAGCAGTACTTC. Its protein is CASSSSSGGNYEQYF. V usage is TRBV6-5 and J usage is TRBJ2-7; TRBD2 agrees at 11 bases. Per the germline V gene, CDR1 is MNHEY and CDR2 is SVGAGI. The length of the CDR3 is 15 residues. The V gene end was trimmed by 6 bases and the J gene end by 3 bases; junction bases not matched to a gene: 7.

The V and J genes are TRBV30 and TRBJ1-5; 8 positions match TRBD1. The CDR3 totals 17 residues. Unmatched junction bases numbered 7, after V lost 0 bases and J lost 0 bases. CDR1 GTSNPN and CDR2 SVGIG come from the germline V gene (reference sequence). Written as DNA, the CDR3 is TGTGCCTGGAGTGTAGGGACAGGCCGCTATAGCAATCAGCCCCAGCATTTT. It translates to CAWSVGTGRYSNQPQHF. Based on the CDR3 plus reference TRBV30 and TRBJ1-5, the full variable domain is SQTIHQWPATLVQPVGSPLSLECTVEGTSNPNLYWYRQAAGRGLQLLFYSVGIGQISSEVPQNLSASRPQDRQFILSSKKLLLSDSGFYLCAWSVGTGRYSNQPQHFGDGTRLSIL.

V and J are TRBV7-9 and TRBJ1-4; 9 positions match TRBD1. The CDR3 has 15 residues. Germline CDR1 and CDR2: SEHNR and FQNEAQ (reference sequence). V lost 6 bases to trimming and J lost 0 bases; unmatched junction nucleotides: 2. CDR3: CASSRQGATNEKLFF. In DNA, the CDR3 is TGTGCCAGCAGTCGACAGGGGGCAACTAATGAAAAACTGTTTTTT.

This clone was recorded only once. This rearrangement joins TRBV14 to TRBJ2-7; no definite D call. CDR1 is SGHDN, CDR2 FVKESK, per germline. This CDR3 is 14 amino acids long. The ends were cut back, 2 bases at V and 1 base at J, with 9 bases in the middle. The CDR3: CASSQSLPSYEQYF. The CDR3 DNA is TGTGCCAGCAGCCAATCGCTCCCTTCCTACGAGCAGTACTTC.

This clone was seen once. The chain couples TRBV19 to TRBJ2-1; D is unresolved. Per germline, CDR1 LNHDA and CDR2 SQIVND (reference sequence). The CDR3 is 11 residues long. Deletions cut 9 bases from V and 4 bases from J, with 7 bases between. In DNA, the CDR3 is TGTGCCAGCCAAGCTTACAATGAGCAGTTCTTC. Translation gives CASQAYNEQFF. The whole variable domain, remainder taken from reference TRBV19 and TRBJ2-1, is DGGITQSPKYLFRKEGQNVTLSCEQNLNHDAMYWYRQDPGQGLRLIYYSQIVNDFQKGDIAEGYSVSREKKESFPLTVTSAQKNPTAFYLCASQAYNEQFFGPGTRLTVL.

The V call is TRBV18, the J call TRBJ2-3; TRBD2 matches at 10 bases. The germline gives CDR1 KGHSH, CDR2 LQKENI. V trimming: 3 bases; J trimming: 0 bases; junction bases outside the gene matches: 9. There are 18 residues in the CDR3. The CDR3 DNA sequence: TGTGCCAGCTCACCCGCTTTAGGACTAGCGGCAAGCACAGATACGCAGTATTTT. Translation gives CASSPALGLAASTDTQYF. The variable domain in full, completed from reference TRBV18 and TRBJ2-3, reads NAGVMQNPRHLVRRRGQEARLRCSPMKGHSHVYWYRQLPEEGLKFMVYLQKENIIDESGMPKERFSAEFPKEGPSILRIQQVVRGDSAAYFCASSPALGLAASTDTQYFGPGTRLTVL.

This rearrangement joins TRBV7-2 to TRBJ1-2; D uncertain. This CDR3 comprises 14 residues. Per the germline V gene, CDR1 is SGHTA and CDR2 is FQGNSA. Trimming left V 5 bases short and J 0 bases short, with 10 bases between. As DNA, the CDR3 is TGTGCCAGCAGCCCCGCCTCCACTAACTATGGCTACACCTTC. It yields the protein CASSPASTNYGYTF.

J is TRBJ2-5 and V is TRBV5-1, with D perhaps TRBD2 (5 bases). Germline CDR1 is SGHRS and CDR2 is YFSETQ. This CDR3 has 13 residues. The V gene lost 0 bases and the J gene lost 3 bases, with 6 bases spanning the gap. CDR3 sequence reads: CASSLEGEETQYF. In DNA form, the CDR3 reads TGCGCCAGCAGCTTGGAGGGAGAAGAGACCCAGTACTTC.

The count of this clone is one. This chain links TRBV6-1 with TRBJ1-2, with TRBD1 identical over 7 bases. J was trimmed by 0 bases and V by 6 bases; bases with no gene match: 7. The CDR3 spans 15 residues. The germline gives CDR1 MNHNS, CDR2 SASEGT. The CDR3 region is CASRIPGTANYGYTF. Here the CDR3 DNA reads TGTGCCAGCAGAATCCCCGGGACAGCTAACTATGGCTACACCTTC.

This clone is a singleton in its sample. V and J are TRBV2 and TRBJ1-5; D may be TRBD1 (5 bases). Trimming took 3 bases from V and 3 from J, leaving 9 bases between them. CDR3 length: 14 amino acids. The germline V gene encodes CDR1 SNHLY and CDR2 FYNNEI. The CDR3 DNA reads TGTGCCAGCAGTGAGACAGCTTCCAATCAGCCCCAGCATTTT. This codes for CASSETASNQPQHF.

In DNA, the CDR3 is TGTGCCAGCAGCTTGGAGCGACAGACCACAGATACGCAGTATTTT. Encoded protein: CASSLERQTTDTQYF. V is TRBV5-4 and J is TRBJ2-3; a weak D match, TRBD1 (5 bases). The CDR3 is 15 residues long. V was cut by 0 bases and J by 2 bases, with 10 bases left in between. Germline V lookup: CDR1 SGHNT, CDR2 YYREEE (reference sequence).

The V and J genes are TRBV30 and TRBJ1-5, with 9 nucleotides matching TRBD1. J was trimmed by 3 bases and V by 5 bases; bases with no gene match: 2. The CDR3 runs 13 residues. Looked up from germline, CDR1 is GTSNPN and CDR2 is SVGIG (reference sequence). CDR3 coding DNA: TGTGCCTGGGGGACAGGGCTCAATCAGCCCCAGCATTTT. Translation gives CAWGTGLNQPQHF.

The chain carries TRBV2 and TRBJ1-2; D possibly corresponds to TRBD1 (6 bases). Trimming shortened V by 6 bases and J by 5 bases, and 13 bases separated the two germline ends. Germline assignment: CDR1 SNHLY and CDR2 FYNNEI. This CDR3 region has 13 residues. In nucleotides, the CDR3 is TGTGCCAGCAGGATCGAAACAGGGTATGGCTACACCTTC. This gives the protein CASRIETGYGYTF.

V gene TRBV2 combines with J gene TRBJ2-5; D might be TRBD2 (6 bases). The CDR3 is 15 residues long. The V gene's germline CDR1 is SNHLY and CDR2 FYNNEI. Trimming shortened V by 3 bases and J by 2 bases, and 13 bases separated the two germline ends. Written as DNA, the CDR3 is TGTGCCAGCAGTGATACACTAGCACCACAAGAGACCCAGTACTTC. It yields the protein CASSDTLAPQETQYF.

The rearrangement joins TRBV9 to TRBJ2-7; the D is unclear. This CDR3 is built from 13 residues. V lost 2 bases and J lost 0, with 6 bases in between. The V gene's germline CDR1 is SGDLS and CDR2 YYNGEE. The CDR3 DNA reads TGTGCCAGCAGCGTGGGCCCCTCCTACGAGCAGTACTTC. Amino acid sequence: CASSVGPSYEQYF.

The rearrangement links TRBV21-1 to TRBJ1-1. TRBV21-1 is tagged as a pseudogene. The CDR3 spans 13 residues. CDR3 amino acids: CASSSGVNTEAFF. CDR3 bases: TGTGCCAGCAGTTCCGGGGTGAACACTGAAGCTTTCTTT.

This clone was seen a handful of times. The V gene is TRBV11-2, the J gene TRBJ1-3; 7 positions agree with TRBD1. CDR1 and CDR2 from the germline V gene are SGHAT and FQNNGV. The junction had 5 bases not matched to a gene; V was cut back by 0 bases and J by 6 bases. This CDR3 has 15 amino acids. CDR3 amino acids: CASSLEAGGENTIYF. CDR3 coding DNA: TGTGCCAGCAGCTTAGAGGCAGGGGGGGAAAACACCATATATTTT. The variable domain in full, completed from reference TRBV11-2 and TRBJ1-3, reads EAGVAQSPRYKIIEKRQSVAFWCNPISGHATLYWYQQILGQGPKLLIQFQNNGVVDDSQLPKDRFSAERLKGVDSTLKIQPAKLEDSAVYLCASSLEAGGENTIYFGEGSWLTVV.

CDR3 residues: CASSSRDSDQPQHF. The DNA for the CDR3 is TGTGCCAGCAGTTCCAGGGACTCTGATCAGCCCCAGCATTTT. The chain links TRBV6-5 to TRBJ1-5, with D maybe TRBD1 (5 bases). The length of the CDR3 is 14 residues. Germline V gene data show CDR1 as MNHEY and CDR2 as SVGAGI. Trimming shortened V by 4 bases and J by 5 bases, and 12 bases separated the two germline ends.

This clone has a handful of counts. The CDR3 nucleotides are TGCGCCAGCAGCTTGAAGGGCACCGGGGAGCTGTTTTTT. Translated, it gives CASSLKGTGELFF. The rearrangement uses TRBV5-1 and TRBJ2-2; D is unresolved. CDR3 length: 13 residues. Germline lookup yields CDR1 SGHRS and CDR2 YFSETQ. V dropped 1 base and J dropped 4 bases, with 5 bases sitting between them. The entire variable domain, with the rest obtained from reference TRBV5-1 and TRBJ2-2, is as follows: KAGVTQTPRYLIKTRGQQVTLSCSPISGHRSVSWYQQTPGQGLQFLFEYFSETQRNKGNFPGRFSGRQFSNSRSEMNVSTLELGDSALYLCASSLKGTGELFFGEGSRLTVL.

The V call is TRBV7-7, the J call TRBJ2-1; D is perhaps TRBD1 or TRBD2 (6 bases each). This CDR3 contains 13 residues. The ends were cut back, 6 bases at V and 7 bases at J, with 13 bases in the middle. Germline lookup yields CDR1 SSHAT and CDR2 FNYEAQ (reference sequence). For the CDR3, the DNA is TGTGCCAGCAGTCCTAGAGGGGGGAATGAGCAGTTCTTC. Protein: CASSPRGGNEQFF.

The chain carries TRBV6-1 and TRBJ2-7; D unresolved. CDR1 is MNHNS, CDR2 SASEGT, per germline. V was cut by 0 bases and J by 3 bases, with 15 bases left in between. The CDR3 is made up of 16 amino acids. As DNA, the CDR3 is TGTGCCAGCAGTGAAGCGGATGGGCCGGTGAACTACGAGCAGTACTTC. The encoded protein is CASSEADGPVNYEQYF.

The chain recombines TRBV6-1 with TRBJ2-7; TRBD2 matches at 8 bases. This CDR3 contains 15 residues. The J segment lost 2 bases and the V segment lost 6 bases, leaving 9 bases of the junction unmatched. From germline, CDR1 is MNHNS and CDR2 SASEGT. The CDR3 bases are TGTGCCAGCAGGAGACCCGGGGGGGCCGCCTACGAGCAGTACTTC. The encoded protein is CASRRPGGAAYEQYF.

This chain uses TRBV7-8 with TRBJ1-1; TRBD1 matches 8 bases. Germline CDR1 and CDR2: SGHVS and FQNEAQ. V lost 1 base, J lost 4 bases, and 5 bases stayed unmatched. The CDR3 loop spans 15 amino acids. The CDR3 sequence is CASSLGQGWGTEAFF. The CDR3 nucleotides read TGTGCCAGCAGCTTAGGACAGGGGTGGGGCACTGAAGCTTTCTTT.

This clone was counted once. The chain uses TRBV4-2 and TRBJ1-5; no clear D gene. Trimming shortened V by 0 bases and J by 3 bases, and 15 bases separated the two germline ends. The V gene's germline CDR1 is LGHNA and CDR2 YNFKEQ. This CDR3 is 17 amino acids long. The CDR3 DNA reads TGTGCCAGCAGCCAAGATACTCGTCGGCATTTCAATCAGCCCCAGCATTTT. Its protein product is CASSQDTRRHFNQPQHF.

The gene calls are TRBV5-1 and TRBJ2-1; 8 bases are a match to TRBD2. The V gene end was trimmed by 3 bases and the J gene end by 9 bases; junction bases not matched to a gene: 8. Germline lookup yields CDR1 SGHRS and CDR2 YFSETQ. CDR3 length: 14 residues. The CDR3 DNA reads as TGCGCCAGCAGCTCGGGACTAGTTTTTGGTGAGCAGTTCTTC. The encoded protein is CASSSGLVFGEQFF. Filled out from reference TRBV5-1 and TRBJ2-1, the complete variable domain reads KAGVTQTPRYLIKTRGQQVTLSCSPISGHRSVSWYQQTPGQGLQFLFEYFSETQRNKGNFPGRFSGRQFSNSRSEMNVSTLELGDSALYLCASSSGLVFGEQFFGPGTRLTVL.